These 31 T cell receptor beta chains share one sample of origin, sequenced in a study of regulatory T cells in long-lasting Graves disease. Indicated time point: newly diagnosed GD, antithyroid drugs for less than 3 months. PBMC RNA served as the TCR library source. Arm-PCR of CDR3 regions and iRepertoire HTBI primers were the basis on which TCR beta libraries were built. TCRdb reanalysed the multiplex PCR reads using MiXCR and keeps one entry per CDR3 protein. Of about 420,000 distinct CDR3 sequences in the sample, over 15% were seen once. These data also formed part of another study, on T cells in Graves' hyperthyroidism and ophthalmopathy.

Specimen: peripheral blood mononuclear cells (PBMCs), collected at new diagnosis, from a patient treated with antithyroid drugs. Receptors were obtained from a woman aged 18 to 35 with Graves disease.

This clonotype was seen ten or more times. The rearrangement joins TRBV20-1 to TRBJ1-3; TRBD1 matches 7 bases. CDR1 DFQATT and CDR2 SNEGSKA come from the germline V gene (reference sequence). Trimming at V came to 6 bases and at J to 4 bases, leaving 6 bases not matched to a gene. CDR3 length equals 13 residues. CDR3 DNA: TGCAGTGCCAGGGGGGGTGCCGGAAACACCATATATTTT. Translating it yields CSARGGAGNTIYF.

The CDR3 here is CASSPSAAPSPLHF. CDR3 sequence (DNA): TGTGCCAGCTCACCTTCAGCGGCACCATCACCCCTCCACTTT. The chain employs TRBV18 and TRBJ1-6; D unresolved. The V gene's germline CDR1 is KGHSH and CDR2 LQKENI. The CDR3 is made up of 14 amino acids. V was cut by 3 bases and J by 10 bases, with 13 bases left in between.

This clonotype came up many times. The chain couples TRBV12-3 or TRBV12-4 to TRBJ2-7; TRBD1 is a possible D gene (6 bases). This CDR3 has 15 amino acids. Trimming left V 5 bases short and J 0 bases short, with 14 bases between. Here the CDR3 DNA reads TGTGCCAGCAGTCACCGGACAGAGAGCTCCTACGAGCAGTACTTC. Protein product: CASSHRTESSYEQYF.

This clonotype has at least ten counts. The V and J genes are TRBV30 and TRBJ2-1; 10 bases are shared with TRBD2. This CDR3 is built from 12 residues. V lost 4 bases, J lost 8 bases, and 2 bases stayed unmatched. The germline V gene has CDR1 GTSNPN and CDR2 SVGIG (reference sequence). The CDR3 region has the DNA TGTGCCTGGATAGCGGGAGGTTATGAGCAGTTCTTC. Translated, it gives CAWIAGGYEQFF.

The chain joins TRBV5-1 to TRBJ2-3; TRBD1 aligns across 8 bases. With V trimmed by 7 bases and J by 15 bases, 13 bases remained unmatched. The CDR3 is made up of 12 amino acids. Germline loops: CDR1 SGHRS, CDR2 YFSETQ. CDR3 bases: TGCGCCAGCTTCATACCCGGGACAGGTGACTATTTT. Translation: CASFIPGTGDYF.

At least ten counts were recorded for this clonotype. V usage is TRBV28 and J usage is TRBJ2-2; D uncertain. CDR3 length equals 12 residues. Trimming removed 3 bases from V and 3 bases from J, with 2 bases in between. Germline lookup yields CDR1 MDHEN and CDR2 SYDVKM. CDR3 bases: TGTGCCAGCAGTTTCTACACCGGGGAGCTGTTTTTT. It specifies CASSFYTGELFF.

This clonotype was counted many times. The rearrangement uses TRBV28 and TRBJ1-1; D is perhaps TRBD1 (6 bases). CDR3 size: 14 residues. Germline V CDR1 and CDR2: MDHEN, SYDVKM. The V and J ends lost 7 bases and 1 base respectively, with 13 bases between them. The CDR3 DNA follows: TGTGCCAGCAAACCCCCGGGACAGAACACTGAAGCTTTCTTT. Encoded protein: CASKPPGQNTEAFF.

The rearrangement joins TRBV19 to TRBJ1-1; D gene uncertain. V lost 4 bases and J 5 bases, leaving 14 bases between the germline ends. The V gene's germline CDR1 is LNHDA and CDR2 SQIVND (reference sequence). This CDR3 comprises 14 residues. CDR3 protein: CASSTPFRGTEAFF. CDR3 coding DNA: TGTGCCAGTAGTACACCTTTCCGGGGAACTGAAGCTTTCTTT.

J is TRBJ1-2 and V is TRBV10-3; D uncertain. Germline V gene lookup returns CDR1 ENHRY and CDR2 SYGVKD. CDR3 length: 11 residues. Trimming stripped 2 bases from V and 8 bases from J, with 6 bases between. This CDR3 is CAISEAGGYTF. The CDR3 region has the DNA TGTGCCATCAGTGAGGCAGGCGGCTACACCTTC.

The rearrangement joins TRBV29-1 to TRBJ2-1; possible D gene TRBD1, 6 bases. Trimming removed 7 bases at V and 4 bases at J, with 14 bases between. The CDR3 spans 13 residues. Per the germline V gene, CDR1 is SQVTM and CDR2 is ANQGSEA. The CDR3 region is CSAGSRGYNEQFF. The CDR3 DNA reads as TGCAGCGCCGGGTCGAGGGGGTACAATGAGCAGTTCTTC.

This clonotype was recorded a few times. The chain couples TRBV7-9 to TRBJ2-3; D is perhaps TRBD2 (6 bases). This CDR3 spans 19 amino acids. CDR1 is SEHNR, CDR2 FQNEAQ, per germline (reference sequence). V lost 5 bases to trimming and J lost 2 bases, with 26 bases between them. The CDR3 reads CASSPQVRRDSWDTDTQYF. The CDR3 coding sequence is TGTGCCAGCAGCCCCCAGGTGCGGCGGGATTCATGGGACACAGATACGCAGTATTTT.

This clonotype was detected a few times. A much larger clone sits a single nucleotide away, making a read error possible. The CDR3 DNA sequence: TGTGCCAGCAGTTTAGGGGGGGAGGGAACCAATGAGCAGTACTTC. It codes for CASSLGGEGTNEQYF. The J gene is TRBJ2-7, the V gene TRBV28, with TRBD2 identical over 7 bases. Germline trimming cut 2 bases from V and 7 bases from J; bases unmatched to any gene: 11. This CDR3 comprises 15 residues. The germline V gene has CDR1 MDHEN and CDR2 SYDVKM.

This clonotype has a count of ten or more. For the CDR3, the DNA is TGTGCCAGCTCACCCAGGACCAACACCGGGGAGCTGTTTTTT. This encodes CASSPRTNTGELFF. This chain uses TRBV18 with TRBJ2-2; D gene ambiguous. Germline CDR1 and CDR2: KGHSH and LQKENI. The V and J ends lost 3 bases and 2 bases respectively, with 7 bases between them. This CDR3 has 14 residues.

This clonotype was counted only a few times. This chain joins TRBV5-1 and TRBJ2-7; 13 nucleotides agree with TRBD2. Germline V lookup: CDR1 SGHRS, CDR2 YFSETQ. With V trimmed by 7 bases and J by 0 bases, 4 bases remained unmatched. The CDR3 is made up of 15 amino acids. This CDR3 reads CASRGLAGHSYEQYF. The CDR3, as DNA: TGCGCCAGCCGGGGACTAGCGGGACACTCCTACGAGCAGTACTTC. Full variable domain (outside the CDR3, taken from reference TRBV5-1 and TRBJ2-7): KAGVTQTPRYLIKTRGQQVTLSCSPISGHRSVSWYQQTPGQGLQFLFEYFSETQRNKGNFPGRFSGRQFSNSRSEMNVSTLELGDSALYLCASRGLAGHSYEQYFGPGTRLTVT.

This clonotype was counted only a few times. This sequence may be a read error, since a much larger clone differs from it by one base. The chain's CDR3 is CACSTRKGLSTNEKLFF. The CDR3 DNA sequence: TGTGCCTGCAGTACGAGGAAGGGACTCTCAACTAATGAAAAACTGTTTTTT. This rearrangement joins TRBV28 to TRBJ1-4, with D perhaps matching TRBD1 (5 bases). Germline V CDR1 and CDR2: MDHEN, SYDVKM. This CDR3 has 17 residues.

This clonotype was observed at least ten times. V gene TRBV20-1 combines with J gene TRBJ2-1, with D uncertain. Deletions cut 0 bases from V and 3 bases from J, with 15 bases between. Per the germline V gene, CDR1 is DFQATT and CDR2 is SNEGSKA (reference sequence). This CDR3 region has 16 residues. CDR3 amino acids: CSARDIRPTFYNEQFF. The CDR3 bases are TGCAGTGCTAGAGATATACGACCCACGTTCTACAATGAGCAGTTCTTC.

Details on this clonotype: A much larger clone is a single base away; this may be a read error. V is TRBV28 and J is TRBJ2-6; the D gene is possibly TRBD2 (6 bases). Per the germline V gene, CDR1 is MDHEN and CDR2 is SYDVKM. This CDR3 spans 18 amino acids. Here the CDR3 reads CVSSLSMGLRSGANVLTF. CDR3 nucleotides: TGTGTCAGCAGTTTATCGATGGGACTCCGCTCTGGGGCCAACGTCCTGACTTTC.

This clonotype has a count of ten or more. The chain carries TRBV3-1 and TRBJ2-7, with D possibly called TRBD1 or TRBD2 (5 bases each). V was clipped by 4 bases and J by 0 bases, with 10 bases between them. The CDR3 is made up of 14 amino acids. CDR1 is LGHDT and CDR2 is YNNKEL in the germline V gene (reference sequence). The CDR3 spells CASSPEGFSYEQYF. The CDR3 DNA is TGTGCCAGCAGCCCTGAGGGGTTCTCCTACGAGCAGTACTTC.

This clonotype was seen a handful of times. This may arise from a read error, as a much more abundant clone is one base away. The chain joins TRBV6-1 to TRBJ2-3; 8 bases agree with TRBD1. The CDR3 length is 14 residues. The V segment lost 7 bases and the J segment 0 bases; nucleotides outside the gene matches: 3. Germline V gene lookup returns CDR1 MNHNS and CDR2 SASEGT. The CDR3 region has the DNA TGTGCCAGCACCAGGACAGGGAGCACAGATACGCAGTATTTT. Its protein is CASTRTGSTDTQYF.

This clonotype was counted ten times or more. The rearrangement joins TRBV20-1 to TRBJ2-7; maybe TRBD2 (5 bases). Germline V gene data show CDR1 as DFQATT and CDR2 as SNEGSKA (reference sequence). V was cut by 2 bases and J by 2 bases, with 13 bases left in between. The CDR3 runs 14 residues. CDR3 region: CSARKGGPTYEQYF. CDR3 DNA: TGCAGTGCTAGAAAGGGCGGGCCTACCTACGAGCAGTACTTC.

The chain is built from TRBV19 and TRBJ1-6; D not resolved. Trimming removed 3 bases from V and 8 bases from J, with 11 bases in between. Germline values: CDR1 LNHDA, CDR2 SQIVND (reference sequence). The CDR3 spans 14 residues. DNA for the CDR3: TGTGCCAGTAGTATCGGGATGGTACATTCACCCCTCCACTTT. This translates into CASSIGMVHSPLHF.

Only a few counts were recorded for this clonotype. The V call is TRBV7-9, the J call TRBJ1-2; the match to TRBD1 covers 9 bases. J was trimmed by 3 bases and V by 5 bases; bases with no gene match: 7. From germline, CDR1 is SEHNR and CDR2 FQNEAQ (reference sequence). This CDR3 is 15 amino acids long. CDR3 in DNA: TGTGCCAGCAGCGAGGGGACAGGGAAGTACTATGGCTACACCTTC. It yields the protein CASSEGTGKYYGYTF.

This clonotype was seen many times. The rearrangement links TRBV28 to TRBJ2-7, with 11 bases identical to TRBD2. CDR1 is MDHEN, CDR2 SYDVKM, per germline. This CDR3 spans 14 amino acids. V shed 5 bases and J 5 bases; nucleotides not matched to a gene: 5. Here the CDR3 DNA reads TGTGCCAGCAGTCGGACTAGCGGGTACCACGAGCAGTACTTC. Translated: CASSRTSGYHEQYF.

Written as DNA, the CDR3 is TGCAGTGCTAGCGTCTCGGGGCAGGGAACTTCACCCCTCCACTTT. Residues: CSASVSGQGTSPLHF. The rearrangement uses TRBV20-1 and TRBJ1-6; D is possibly TRBD1 (5 bases). The ends were cut back, 3 bases at V and 9 bases at J, with 18 bases in the middle. The CDR3 consists of 15 residues. Looked up from germline, CDR1 is DFQATT and CDR2 is SNEGSKA (reference sequence).

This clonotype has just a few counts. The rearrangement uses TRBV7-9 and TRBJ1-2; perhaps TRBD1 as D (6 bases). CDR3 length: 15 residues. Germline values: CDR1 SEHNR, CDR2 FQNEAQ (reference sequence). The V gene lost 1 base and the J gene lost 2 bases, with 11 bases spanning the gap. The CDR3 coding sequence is TGTGCCAGCAGCTTAGAGGTGGGGGCGAACTATGGCTACACCTTC. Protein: CASSLEVGANYGYTF.

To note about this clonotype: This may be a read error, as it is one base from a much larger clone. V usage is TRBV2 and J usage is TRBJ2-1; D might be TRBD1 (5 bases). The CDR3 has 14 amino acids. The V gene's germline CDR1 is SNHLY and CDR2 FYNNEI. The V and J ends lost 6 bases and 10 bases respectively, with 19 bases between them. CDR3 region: CASSSDSATYEQFF. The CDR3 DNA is TGTGCCAGCAGCTCCGACAGTGCCACCTACGAGCAGTTCTTC.

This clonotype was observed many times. CDR3 sequence: CASSSTAYEQYF. Here the CDR3 DNA reads TGTGCCAGCAGTTCGACTGCCTACGAGCAGTACTTC. The chain couples TRBV12-3 or TRBV12-4 to TRBJ2-7, with no clear D. Trimming left V 4 bases short and J 2 bases short, with 6 bases between. The CDR3 sequence is 12 residues long.

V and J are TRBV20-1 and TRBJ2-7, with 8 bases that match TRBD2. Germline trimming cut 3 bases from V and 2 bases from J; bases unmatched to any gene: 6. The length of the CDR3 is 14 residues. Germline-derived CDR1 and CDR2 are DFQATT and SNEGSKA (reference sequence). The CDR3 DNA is TGCAGTGCTAGGGGGCGGGAGGACCCCTACGAGCAGTACTTC. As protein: CSARGREDPYEQYF.

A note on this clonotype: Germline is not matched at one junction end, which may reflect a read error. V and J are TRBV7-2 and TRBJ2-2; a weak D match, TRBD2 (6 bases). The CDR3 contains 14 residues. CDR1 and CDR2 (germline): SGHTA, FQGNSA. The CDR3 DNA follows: TGTGCCAGCAGCTTACGGAGGGCCACCGGGGAGCTGGTTTTT. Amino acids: CASSLRRATGELVF.

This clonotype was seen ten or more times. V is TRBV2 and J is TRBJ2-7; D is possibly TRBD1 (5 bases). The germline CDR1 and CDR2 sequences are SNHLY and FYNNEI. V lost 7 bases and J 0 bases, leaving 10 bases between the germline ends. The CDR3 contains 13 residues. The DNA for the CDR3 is TGTGCCAGCAAAGGGGAAAGCTCCTACGAGCAGTACTTC. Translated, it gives CASKGESSYEQYF.

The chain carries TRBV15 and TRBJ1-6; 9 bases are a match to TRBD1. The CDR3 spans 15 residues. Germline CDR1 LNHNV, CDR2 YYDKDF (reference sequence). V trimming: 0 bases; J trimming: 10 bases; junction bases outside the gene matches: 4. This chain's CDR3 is CATSREPGQGSPLHF. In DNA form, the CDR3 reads TGTGCCACCAGCAGAGAACCGGGACAGGGATCACCCCTCCACTTT.